This T cell receptor beta chain was found in a study of T cell responses to AZD1222 COVID-19 vaccine. The data were produced by immunoSEQ multiplex PCR, yet TCRdb's version contains in-frame clones alone and is incomplete. The profile shows around 120,000 clones, roughly 89% of them singletons. Notes on this clone: Its cognate antigen is unknown.

Study-wide results and limits: Epitopes outside B.1.351 and B.1.1.7 mutated regions reportedly drew nearly half of spike TCRs.

This clonotype was sampled from an adult who received the AZD1222 COVID-19 vaccine. This material consisted of peripheral blood, taken 28 days after the second AZD1222 dose.

As DNA, the CDR3 is TGCGCCAGCAGCCTTAACGGACAGGGTGGGGATGAAGCTTTCTTT. Encoded protein: CASSLNGQGGDEAFF. The chain links TRBV4-1 to TRBJ1-1, with TRBD1 identical over 8 bases. After removal of 4 bases from V and 7 bases from J, the junction contained 11 bases not matched to a gene. CDR3 length equals 15 residues. From germline, CDR1 is MGHRA and CDR2 YSYEKL.